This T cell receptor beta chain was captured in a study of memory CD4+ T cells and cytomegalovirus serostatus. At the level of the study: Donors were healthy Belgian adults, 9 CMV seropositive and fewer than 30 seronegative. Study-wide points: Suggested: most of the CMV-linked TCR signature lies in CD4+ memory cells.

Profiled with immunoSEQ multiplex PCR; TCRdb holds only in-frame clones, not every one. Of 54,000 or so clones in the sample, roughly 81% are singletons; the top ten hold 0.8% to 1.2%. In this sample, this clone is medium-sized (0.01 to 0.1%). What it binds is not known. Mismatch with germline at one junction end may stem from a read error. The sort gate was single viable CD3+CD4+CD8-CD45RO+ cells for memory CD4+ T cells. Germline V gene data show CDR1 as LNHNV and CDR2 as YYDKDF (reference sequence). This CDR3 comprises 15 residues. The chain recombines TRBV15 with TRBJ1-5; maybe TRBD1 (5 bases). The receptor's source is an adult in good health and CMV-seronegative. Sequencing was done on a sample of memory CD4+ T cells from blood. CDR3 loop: CATSRGLEGPSPSDF. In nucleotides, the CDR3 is TGTGCCACCAGCAGAGGTCTTGAGGGGCCCAGCCCCAGCGATTTT.